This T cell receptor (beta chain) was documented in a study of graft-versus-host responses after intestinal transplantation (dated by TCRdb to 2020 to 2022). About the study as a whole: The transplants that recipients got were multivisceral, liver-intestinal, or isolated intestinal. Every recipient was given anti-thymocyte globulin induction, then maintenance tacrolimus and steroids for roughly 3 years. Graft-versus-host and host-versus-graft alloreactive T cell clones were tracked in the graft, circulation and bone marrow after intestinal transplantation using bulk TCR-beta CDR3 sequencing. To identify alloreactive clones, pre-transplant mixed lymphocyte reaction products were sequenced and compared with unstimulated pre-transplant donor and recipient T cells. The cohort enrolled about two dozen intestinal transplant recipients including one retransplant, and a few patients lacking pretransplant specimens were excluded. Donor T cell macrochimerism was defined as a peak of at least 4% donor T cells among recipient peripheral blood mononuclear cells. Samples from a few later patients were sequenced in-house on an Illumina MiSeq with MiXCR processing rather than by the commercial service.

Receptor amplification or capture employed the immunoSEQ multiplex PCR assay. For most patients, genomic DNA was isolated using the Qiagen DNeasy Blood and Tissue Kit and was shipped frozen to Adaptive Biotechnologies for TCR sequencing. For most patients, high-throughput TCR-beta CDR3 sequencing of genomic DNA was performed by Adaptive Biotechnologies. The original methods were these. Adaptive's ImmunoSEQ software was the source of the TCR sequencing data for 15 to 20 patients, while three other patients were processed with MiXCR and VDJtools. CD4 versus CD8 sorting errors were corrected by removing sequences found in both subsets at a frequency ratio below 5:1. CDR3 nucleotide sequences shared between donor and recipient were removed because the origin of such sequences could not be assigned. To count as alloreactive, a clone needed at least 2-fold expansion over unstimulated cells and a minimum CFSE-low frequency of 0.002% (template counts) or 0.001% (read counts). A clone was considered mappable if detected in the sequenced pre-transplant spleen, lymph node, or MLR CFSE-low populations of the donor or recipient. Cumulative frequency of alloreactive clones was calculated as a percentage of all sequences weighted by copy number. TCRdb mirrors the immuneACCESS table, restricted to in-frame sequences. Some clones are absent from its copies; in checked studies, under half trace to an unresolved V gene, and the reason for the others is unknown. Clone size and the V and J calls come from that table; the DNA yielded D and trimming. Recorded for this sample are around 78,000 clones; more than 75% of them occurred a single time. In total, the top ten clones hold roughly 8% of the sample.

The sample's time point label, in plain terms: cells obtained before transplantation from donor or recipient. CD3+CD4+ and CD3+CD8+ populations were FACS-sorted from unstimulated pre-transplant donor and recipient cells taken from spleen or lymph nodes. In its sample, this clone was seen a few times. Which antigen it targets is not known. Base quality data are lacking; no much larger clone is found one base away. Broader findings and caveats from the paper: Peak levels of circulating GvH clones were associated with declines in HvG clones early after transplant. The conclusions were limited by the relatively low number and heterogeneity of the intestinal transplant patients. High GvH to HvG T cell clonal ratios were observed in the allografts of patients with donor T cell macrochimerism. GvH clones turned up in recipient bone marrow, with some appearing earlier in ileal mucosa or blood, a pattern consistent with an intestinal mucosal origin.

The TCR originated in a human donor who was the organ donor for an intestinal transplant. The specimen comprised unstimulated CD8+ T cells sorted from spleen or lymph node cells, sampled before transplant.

CDR3 region: CASSLIWGARTEAFF. The bases are TGTGCCAGCAGTTTAATTTGGGGCGCGAGGACTGAAGCTTTCTTT. The rearranged chain carries TRBV27 and TRBJ1-1; the D segment could be TRBD1, given 5 matching bases. The trim is 2 bases for V and 5 bases for J, with a gap of 15 bases between the germline ends. Measured from the cysteine to the phenylalanine, the CDR3 is 15 residues long. This entry keeps only the CDR3 DNA: 45 bases, framed from base 1. Reading the germline V gene (reference sequence) gives CDR1 MNHEY and CDR2 SMNVEV.